This T cell receptor beta chain is drawn from a study of tumor and adjacent non-tumor tissue in lung cancer. Study at large: Stage I to III disease affected ten to eleven men and 5 women aged roughly 31 to 85.

This sample's RNA came from whole unsorted tissue. Distant lung tissue was collected more than 3 cm away from the tumor edge. A modified ARM-PCR protocol with three rounds of nested PCR amplified TCRbeta. TCRdb fed the multiplex PCR reads into MiXCR, producing one record per CDR3 protein. This table holds almost 75,000 distinct CDR3 sequences, around 65% found once. Findings of the study overall: Normal lung showed higher cumulative top 100 clone frequency than tumor.

This clonotype has a handful of counts. The antigen is unknown. Given a much more abundant clone one base away, this may be a read error. The CDR3 length is 14 residues. Germline CDR1 is DFQATT and CDR2 is SNEGSKA (reference sequence). The rearrangement joins TRBV20-1 to TRBJ1-6, with 7 nucleotides matching TRBD1. The receptor's source is a woman between 50 and 59 years old with non-small cell lung cancer. The sequencing input was distant non-tumor lung tissue. CDR3: CNARTGTVHWPLHF. The CDR3 nucleotides are TGCAATGCTAGAACCGGGACAGTCCATTGGCCCCTCCACTTT.